The clone carrying this T cell receptor beta chain was picked up a small number of times. Its antigen is undetermined. TCRdb's table, derived via immunoSEQ multiplex PCR, lists solely in-frame clones and lacks some. This table holds approximately 54,000 clones, over 75% found once. This sample is part of a study of T cells in localized non-small cell lung cancer. Study outcomes and limitations: Peak T cell clonality was found in uninvolved adjacent lung, exceeding tumor.

The ends lost 3 bases at V and 3 bases at J; junction bases unmatched: 8. CDR1 KGHSH and CDR2 LQKENI come from the germline V gene. The CDR3 has 17 amino acids. The TCR was taken from a female donor at least 60 years old with stage II squamous cell lung carcinoma. The chain links TRBV18 to TRBJ2-3, with 11 bases fitting TRBD1. The material was peripheral blood, obtained before any cancer treatment. The CDR3 loop is CASSPNSGTGGTDTQYF. The CDR3 DNA is TGTGCCAGCTCACCTAACTCCGGGACAGGGGGGACAGATACGCAGTATTTT.